A selection of T cell receptor beta chains follows, all from one sample in a study of blood T cell repertoires in COVID-19. Sequencing was performed with immunoSEQ multiplex PCR; in TCRdb, only in-frame clones are kept and a portion is missing. Of about 130,000 clones in the sample, about 89% were seen once. The specimen sequenced was peripheral blood. These receptors all come from a woman aged 70-85 years with COVID-19, enrolled during active disease. Each CDR3 is given with its conserved first and last residue. Each record gives: J gene, V gene, D gene, clone size, CDR3 DNA, CDR3 protein. D genes are given only for firm matches. The size field is filled for only some rows; it gives once, few, many or a size class.

j_call: TRBJ2-3
v_call: TRBV28
d_call: TRBD1
clone_size: .
cdr3_nt: TGTGCCGGCAGTTTACTCTTTCGTGTGGGGACAGGGGGCGCAGATACGCAGTATTTT
cdr3_aa: CAGSLLFRVGTGGADTQYF

j_call: TRBJ2-3
v_call: TRBV9
d_call: TRBD1
clone_size: .
cdr3_nt: TGTGCCAGCAGCAAACAGACAGGGCAGACAGATACGCAGTATTTT
cdr3_aa: CASSKQTGQTDTQYF

j_call: TRBJ2-7
v_call: TRBV7-9
d_call: .
clone_size: .
cdr3_nt: TGTGCCAGTCGGGACACCACCTACGAGCAGTACTTC
cdr3_aa: CASRDTTYEQYF

j_call: TRBJ1-2
v_call: TRBV5-1
d_call: TRBD1
clone_size: .
cdr3_nt: TGCGCCAGCAGACCTCAGGGGGCGTACCAGTATGGCTACACCTTC
cdr3_aa: CASRPQGAYQYGYTF

j_call: TRBJ1-6
v_call: TRBV13
d_call: .
clone_size: .
cdr3_nt: TGTGCCAGCAGCCTAACAGTAAAATCACCCCTCCACTTT
cdr3_aa: CASSLTVKSPLHF

j_call: TRBJ2-3
v_call: TRBV5-1
d_call: TRBD2
clone_size: .
cdr3_nt: TGCGCCAGCAGCTTGGGGCGGGGGGGCCAATCAGCAGATACGCAGTATTTT
cdr3_aa: CASSLGRGGQSADTQYF

j_call: TRBJ2-7
v_call: TRBV2
d_call: .
clone_size: .
cdr3_nt: TGTGCCAGCAGTGAAGCGCGGATGTTGGAGTACTTC
cdr3_aa: CASSEARMLEYF

j_call: TRBJ1-1
v_call: TRBV7-3
d_call: .
clone_size: .
cdr3_nt: TGTGCCAGCAGCTCATCCATGAACACTGAAGCTTTCTTT
cdr3_aa: CASSSSMNTEAFF

j_call: TRBJ1-5
v_call: TRBV28
d_call: .
clone_size: .
cdr3_nt: TGTGCCAGTGACAATAGCAATCAGCCCCAGCATTTT
cdr3_aa: CASDNSNQPQHF

j_call: TRBJ2-7
v_call: TRBV30
d_call: .
clone_size: few
cdr3_nt: TGTGCCTGGAGGTCCAGCTACGAGCAGTACTTC
cdr3_aa: CAWRSSYEQYF

j_call: TRBJ2-1
v_call: TRBV28
d_call: .
clone_size: once
cdr3_nt: TGTGCCAGCAGCCAAATTCCCAAGCAGTTCTTC
cdr3_aa: CASSQIPKQFF

j_call: TRBJ2-3
v_call: TRBV18
d_call: .
clone_size: .
cdr3_nt: TGTGCCAGCTCACCACCATCGGGCACAGATACGCAGTATTTT
cdr3_aa: CASSPPSGTDTQYF

j_call: TRBJ2-2
v_call: TRBV9
d_call: .
clone_size: .
cdr3_nt: TGTGCCAGCAGCGTAGCCCAGGGTTCCCCTAACACCGGGGAGCTGTTTTTT
cdr3_aa: CASSVAQGSPNTGELFF

j_call: TRBJ2-7
v_call: TRBV29-1
d_call: .
clone_size: .
cdr3_nt: TGCAGCGTTTTAGGGGGGGCTAGCGTGGACGAGCAGTACTTC
cdr3_aa: CSVLGGASVDEQYF

j_call: TRBJ2-1
v_call: TRBV19
d_call: TRBD2
clone_size: .
cdr3_nt: TGTGCCAGTAGCCCCGCCGGGACTAGCATAGTCAATGAGCAGTTCTTC
cdr3_aa: CASSPAGTSIVNEQFF

j_call: TRBJ1-6
v_call: TRBV28
d_call: .
clone_size: .
cdr3_nt: TGTGCCAGCAGTTTTAATGGAGGGGTAGGTTCACCCCTCCACTTT
cdr3_aa: CASSFNGGVGSPLHF

j_call: TRBJ1-1
v_call: TRBV10-3
d_call: .
clone_size: .
cdr3_nt: TGTGCCATCAGCGTGGACAGTACTATCACTGAAGCTTTCTTT
cdr3_aa: CAISVDSTITEAFF

j_call: TRBJ2-2
v_call: TRBV28
d_call: .
clone_size: few
cdr3_nt: TGTGCCAGCAGTTTATGGGCAGCCCCTGGAGCGGGGGAGCTGTTTTTT
cdr3_aa: CASSLWAAPGAGELFF